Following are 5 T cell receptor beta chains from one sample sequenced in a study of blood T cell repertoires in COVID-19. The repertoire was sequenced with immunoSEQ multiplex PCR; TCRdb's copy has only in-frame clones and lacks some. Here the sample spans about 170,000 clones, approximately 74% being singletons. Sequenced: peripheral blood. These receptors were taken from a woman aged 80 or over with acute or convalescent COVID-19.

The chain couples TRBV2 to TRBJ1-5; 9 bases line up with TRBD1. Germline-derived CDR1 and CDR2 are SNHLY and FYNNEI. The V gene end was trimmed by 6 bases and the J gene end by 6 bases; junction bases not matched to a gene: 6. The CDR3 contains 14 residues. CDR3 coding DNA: TGTGCCAGCAGGGGGACAGGGCAGGTTCAGCCCCAGCATTTT. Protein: CASRGTGQVQPQHF.

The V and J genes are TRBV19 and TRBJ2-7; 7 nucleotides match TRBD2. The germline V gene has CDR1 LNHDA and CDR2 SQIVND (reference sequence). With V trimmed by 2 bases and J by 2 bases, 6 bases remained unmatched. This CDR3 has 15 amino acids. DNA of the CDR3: TGTGCCAGTAGTATACGGGGGGACTGGGCCTACGAGCAGTACTTC. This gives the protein CASSIRGDWAYEQYF.

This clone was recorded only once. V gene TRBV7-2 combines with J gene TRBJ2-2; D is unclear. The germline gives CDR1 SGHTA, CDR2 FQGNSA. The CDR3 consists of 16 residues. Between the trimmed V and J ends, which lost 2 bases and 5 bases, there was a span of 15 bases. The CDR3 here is CASSLPGLQLTGELFF. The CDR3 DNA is TGTGCCAGCAGCTTACCGGGTCTCCAACTTACCGGGGAGCTGTTTTTT.

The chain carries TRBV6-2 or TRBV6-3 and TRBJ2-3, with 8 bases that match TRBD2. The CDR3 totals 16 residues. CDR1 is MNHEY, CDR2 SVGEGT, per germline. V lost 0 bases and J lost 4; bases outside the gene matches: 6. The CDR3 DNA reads TGTGCCAGCAGTTACTCCGTGAGCGGGAGTTCAGATACGCAGTATTTT. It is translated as CASSYSVSGSSDTQYF.

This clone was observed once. CDR3 sequence: CASSESMGGSYGYTF. For the CDR3, the DNA is TGCGCCAGCAGTGAGTCTATGGGGGGATCCTATGGCTACACCTTC. V gene TRBV10-1 combines with J gene TRBJ1-2, with a tentative D call TRBD1 (5 bases). The CDR3 has 15 residues. V was trimmed by 0 bases and J by 4 bases, leaving 12 bases between them. The germline V gene encodes CDR1 WNHNN and CDR2 SYGVQD (reference sequence).